These 21 T cell receptor beta chains share one sample of origin, sequenced in a study of OX40 agonist ivuxolimab in advanced cancers. The repertoire was sequenced with immunoSEQ multiplex PCR; TCRdb's copy has only in-frame clones and lacks some. The sample includes around 50,000 clones, roughly 85% seen only once; the top ten take roughly 22%. The specimen was CD4+ or CD8+ T cells sorted from blood, collected in a trial of the OX40 agonist ivuxolimab. These receptors originate from an adult with an advanced solid tumor such as melanoma, head and neck, liver or kidney cancer.

The chain is built from TRBV11-2 and TRBJ2-7, with unresolved D. Germline V gene sequence: CDR1 SGHAT, CDR2 FQNNGV. CDR3 length equals 13 residues. V lost 2 bases and J lost 3, with 8 bases in between. The CDR3 loop is CASSLRASYEQYV. The CDR3 coding sequence is TGTGCCAGCAGCTTAAGGGCAAGCTACGAGCAGTACGTC.

V is TRBV9 and J is TRBJ2-1; 10 nucleotides align to TRBD2. This CDR3 region has 17 residues. Germline lookup yields CDR1 SGDLS and CDR2 YYNGEE. V was clipped by 0 bases and J by 4 bases; unmatched bases: 7. In DNA form, the CDR3 reads TGTGCCAGCAGCGTAGATCTGAGCGGGGGGGCTTACAATGAGCAGTTCTTC. It translates to CASSVDLSGGAYNEQFF.

In its sample, this clone is medium-sized (0.01 to 0.1%). The J gene is TRBJ2-1, the V gene TRBV7-6; possibly TRBD1 or TRBD2 for D (5 bases each). The CDR3 is made up of 13 amino acids. In germline, CDR1 is SGHVS, CDR2 FNYEAQ. Trimming took 1 base from V and 9 from J, leaving 10 bases between them. In nucleotides, the CDR3 is TGTGCCAGCAGCTTAGAGAGGGGCGGTGAGCAGTTCTTC. This gives the protein CASSLERGGEQFF. Together with reference TRBV7-6 and TRBJ2-1, the CDR3 gives the full variable domain: GAGVSQSPRYKVTKRGQDVALRCDPISGHVSLYWYRQALGQGPEFLTYFNYEAQQDKSGLPNDRFSAERPEGSISTLTIQRTEQRDSAMYRCASSLERGGEQFFGPGTRLTVL.

The CDR3 nucleotides read TGTGCCAGCAGTGAAGTGGGCTACTCCTACGAGCAGTACGTC. Amino acid sequence: CASSEVGYSYEQYV. This rearrangement joins TRBV6-1 to TRBJ2-7; D call uncertain. This CDR3 comprises 14 residues. Germline V gene lookup returns CDR1 MNHNS and CDR2 SASEGT. The ends were cut back, 1 base at V and 0 bases at J, with 7 bases in the middle.

This rearrangement joins TRBV4-3 to TRBJ1-2, with TRBD1 identical over 9 bases. CDR1 LGHNA and CDR2 YSLEER come from the germline V gene. The length of the CDR3 is 16 residues. Losses at the gene ends were 6 bases for V and 7 bases for J; bases not matched to a gene: 15. The chain's CDR3 is CASRRSGRDRASGYTF. In nucleotides, the CDR3 is TGCGCCAGCAGACGATCGGGGAGGGACAGGGCTTCTGGCTACACCTTC.

The chain recombines TRBV9 with TRBJ1-2; possible D gene TRBD1, 6 bases. The CDR3 runs 15 residues. Germline-derived CDR1 and CDR2 are SGDLS and YYNGEE. V was trimmed by 4 bases and J by 8 bases, leaving 21 bases between them. The CDR3 protein is CASSPSGSGGDGYTF. CDR3 nucleotide sequence: TGTGCCAGCAGCCCCTCCGGCTCGGGGGGCGACGGCTACACCTTC.

The rearrangement uses TRBV27 and TRBJ1-2, with D possibly matching TRBD1 (5 bases). V was clipped by 2 bases and J by 5 bases, with 15 bases between them. This CDR3 is 15 amino acids long. In germline, CDR1 is MNHEY, CDR2 SMNVEV (reference sequence). CDR3 protein: CASSLTGRVMYGYTF. CDR3 coding DNA: TGTGCCAGCAGTTTAACGGGCAGGGTGATGTATGGCTACACCTTC.

The V and J genes are TRBV9 and TRBJ1-5; D not certain. The CDR3 is 14 residues long. V lost 4 bases to trimming and J lost 1 base, with 9 bases between them. The V gene's germline CDR1 is SGDLS and CDR2 YYNGEE. The CDR3 region has the DNA TGTGCCAGCAGCCTTTACGGAAGCAATCAGCCCCAGCATTTT. This gives the protein CASSLYGSNQPQHF. Combining the CDR3 with reference TRBV9 and TRBJ1-5 gives the whole variable domain DSGVTQTPKHLITATGQRVTLRCSPRSGDLSVYWYQQSLDQGLQFLIQYYNGEERAKGNILERFSAQQFPDLHSELNLSSLELGDSALYFCASSLYGSNQPQHFGDGTRLSIL.

The chain links TRBV7-2 to TRBJ1-2; weak D call: TRBD1 (6 bases). The CDR3 length is 16 residues. The ends were cut back, 3 bases at V and 4 bases at J, with 18 bases in the middle. Germline V gives CDR1 SGHTA, CDR2 FQGNSA. In DNA form, the CDR3 reads TGTGCCAGCAGCTTTAAGACAGGACTGATTCCCTATGGCTACACCTTC. Amino acids: CASSFKTGLIPYGYTF.

This chain connects TRBV12-5 to TRBJ1-1, with 8 bases identical to TRBD1. The CDR3 length is 18 residues. The junction had 15 bases not matched to a gene; V was cut back by 3 bases and J by 3 bases. The germline V gene has CDR1 LGHNT and CDR2 FRNRAP. The CDR3 sequence: CASGFSGAGGRRDTEAFF. The CDR3 DNA is TGTGCTAGTGGTTTCTCCGGGGCAGGGGGCAGGAGGGACACTGAAGCTTTCTTT. The variable domain in full, with the rest retrieved from reference TRBV12-5 and TRBJ1-1, is DARVTQTPRHKVTEMGQEVTMRCQPILGHNTVFWYRQTMMQGLELLAYFRNRAPLDDSGMPKDRFSAEMPDATLATLKIQPSEPRDSAVYFCASGFSGAGGRRDTEAFFGQGTRLTVV.

The rearrangement joins TRBV19 to TRBJ2-6; D gene ambiguous. V was cut by 3 bases and J by 0 bases, with 12 bases left in between. Germline assignment: CDR1 LNHDA and CDR2 SQIVND (reference sequence). The CDR3 totals 17 residues. CDR3 in DNA: TGTGCCAGTAGTATCCACCCACCTGGCTCTGGGGCCAACGTCCTGACTTTC. This codes for CASSIHPPGSGANVLTF.

The rearrangement uses TRBV7-3 and TRBJ2-1, with D perhaps assigned TRBD1 or TRBD2 (6 bases each). The CDR3 extends over 15 amino acids. Germline lookup yields CDR1 SGHTA and CDR2 FQGTGA. V lost 3 bases to trimming and J lost 10 bases, with 19 bases between them. In DNA, the CDR3 is TGTGCCAGCAGCTTCATCGGGGGCTCGCGGGGAGAGCAGTTCTTC. The encoded protein is CASSFIGGSRGEQFF.

The chain recombines TRBV7-8 with TRBJ2-7, with 10 positions matching TRBD1. CDR3 size: 15 residues. Germline V lookup: CDR1 SGHVS, CDR2 FQNEAQ. V dropped 0 bases and J dropped 4; count of bases not matched to a gene: 3. The CDR3 DNA reads as TGTGCCAGCAGCTTAGCCCCGGGACAGGGGTACGAGCAGTACGTC. It yields the protein CASSLAPGQGYEQYV.

The chain couples TRBV7-2 to TRBJ2-7; D perhaps matches TRBD1 (6 bases). CDR1 and CDR2 (germline): SGHTA, FQGNSA. Trimming stripped 3 bases from V and 0 bases from J, with 9 bases between. This CDR3 contains 14 residues. CDR3 residues: CASSLQGYSYEQYV. Here the CDR3 DNA reads TGTGCCAGCAGCTTGCAGGGGTACTCCTACGAGCAGTACGTC.

This clone was seen just once. The chain uses TRBV25-1 and TRBJ2-5; tentatively, D is TRBD1 (6 bases). The germline V gene has CDR1 MGHDK and CDR2 SYGVNS. Trimming removed 7 bases at V and 1 base at J, with 13 bases between. This CDR3 region has 14 residues. The CDR3 DNA is TGTGCCAGCACCCCGGACAGTGTCCAAGAGACCCAGTACTTC. Protein product: CASTPDSVQETQYF.

The chain combines TRBV7-9 with TRBJ1-5, with D uncertain. The CDR3 runs 12 residues. Germline loops: CDR1 SEHNR, CDR2 FQNEAQ (reference sequence). V was shortened by 6 bases and J by 7 bases, with 10 bases between the two germline ends. CDR3 region: CASSHGVQPQHF. The CDR3 nucleotides are TGTGCCAGCAGTCATGGGGTCCAGCCCCAGCATTTT.

The V gene is TRBV6-6, the J gene TRBJ2-5; possible D gene TRBD1, 6 bases. V was pared by 0 bases and J by 2 bases, with 13 bases between. Germline CDR1 reads MNHNY; CDR2 reads SVGAGI (reference sequence). This CDR3 has 16 residues. CDR3 bases: TGTGCCAGCAGTTACTCTTCACAGGGCCTACAAGAGACCCAGTACTTC. Amino acid sequence: CASSYSSQGLQETQYF.

The chain links TRBV28 to TRBJ2-7, with TRBD1 matching 7 bases. The CDR3 sequence is 14 residues long. Germline-derived CDR1 and CDR2 are MDHEN and SYDVKM. With 2 bases clipped from V and 7 bases from J, the junction kept 8 bases outside the gene matches. The CDR3 bases are TGTGCCAGCAGTTTAGTGGACAGGCCCGGAGAGCAGTACGTC. Translated: CASSLVDRPGEQYV.

The chain uses TRBV7-2 and TRBJ2-7, with no clear D. V dropped 2 bases and J dropped 5 bases, with 13 bases sitting between them. This CDR3 spans 14 amino acids. Germline CDR1 reads SGHTA; CDR2 reads FQGNSA. The CDR3 nucleotides read TGTGCCAGCAGCTTAAGTGGGGTTTTGGACGAGCAGTACGTC. It encodes CASSLSGVLDEQYV.

The chain joins TRBV10-2 to TRBJ1-4; the D gene is possibly TRBD1 (6 bases). The CDR3 loop spans 15 amino acids. CDR1 WSHSY and CDR2 SAAADI come from the germline V gene. V was cut by 4 bases and J by 8 bases, with 17 bases left in between. CDR3 coding DNA: TGCGCCAGCAGTGTCTTAGGGGGGAGCGGCGAAAAACTGTTTTTT. Protein product: CASSVLGGSGEKLFF.

The rearrangement uses TRBV4-1 and TRBJ1-5; 7 bases are shared with TRBD1. Germline lookup yields CDR1 MGHRA and CDR2 YSYEKL. With V trimmed by 3 bases and J by 11 bases, 10 bases remained unmatched. The CDR3 is 14 amino acids. The CDR3 coding sequence is TGCGCCAGCAGCCATCCGGGACAGTTGGTGACCCAGCATTTT. Translation gives CASSHPGQLVTQHF.